These 20 T cell receptor beta chains originate from one sample sequenced in a study of cytomegalovirus exposure and HLA in healthy donors. 13 Jbeta primers and 60 Vbeta primers were used for the PCR. The table came from immunoSEQ multiplex PCR; TCRdb's copy has only in-frame clones and leaves some out. The data contain over 130,000 clones, approximately 80% of them seen just once; the ten biggest clones take up about 2.5%. Material: PBMCs. Receptors were obtained from a man aged 50-59 years in good health and CMV-seronegative.

This chain joins TRBV4-1 and TRBJ2-4; D unresolved. CDR1 MGHRA and CDR2 YSYEKL come from the germline V gene. Between the trimmed V and J ends, which lost 4 bases and 0 bases, there was a span of 16 bases. CDR3 length equals 17 residues. CDR3 residues: CASSPRRPDLAKNIQYF. The CDR3 bases are TGCGCCAGCAGCCCTAGGAGACCAGATCTAGCCAAAAACATTCAGTACTTC.

This clone appeared a single time. The chain is built from TRBV19 and TRBJ1-3; D gene ambiguous. CDR3 size: 14 residues. Trimming cost V 5 bases and J 0 bases, with 8 bases left between them. CDR1 LNHDA and CDR2 SQIVND come from the germline V gene (reference sequence). CDR3 in DNA: TGTGCCAGTAGTCCCCGAGGCTCTGGAAACACCATATATTTT. It specifies CASSPRGSGNTIYF.

V gene TRBV6-4 combines with J gene TRBJ2-3, with 9 bases identical to TRBD2. The CDR3 is 15 residues long. The V gene's germline CDR1 is MRHNA and CDR2 SNTAGT. The V gene end was trimmed by 4 bases and the J gene end by 3 bases; junction bases not matched to a gene: 5. CDR3 loop: CASSVDSGGTDTQYF. Written as DNA, the CDR3 is TGTGCCAGCAGTGTCGATAGCGGGGGTACAGATACGCAGTATTTT.

The chain has TRBV5-1 and TRBJ2-7, with D maybe TRBD2 (6 bases). There are 15 residues in the CDR3. In germline, CDR1 is SGHRS, CDR2 YFSETQ. Trimming took off 7 bases at V and 3 bases at J, with 20 bases between the two ends. Here the CDR3 DNA reads TGCGCCAGCGGTAGGGACTTCACAAGGGGCTACGAGCAGTACTTC. Its translation: CASGRDFTRGYEQYF.

The chain recombines TRBV7-9 with TRBJ1-3, with D unresolved. This CDR3 is built from 11 residues. V shed 5 bases and J shed 6 bases, with 5 bases lying between them. CDR1 SEHNR and CDR2 FQNEAQ come from the germline V gene (reference sequence). CDR3 nucleotide sequence: TGTGCCAGCAGCGTTAAAAACACCATATATTTT. This translates into CASSVKNTIYF. The whole variable domain, filled in from reference TRBV7-9 and TRBJ1-3, reads DTGVSQNPRHKITKRGQNVTFRCDPISEHNRLYWYRQTLGQGPEFLTYFQNEAQLEKSRLLSDRFSAERPKGSFSTLEIQRTEQGDSAMYLCASSVKNTIYFGEGSWLTVV.

The rearrangement links TRBV5-4 to TRBJ1-1; tentatively, D is TRBD1 (5 bases). CDR3 length equals 14 residues. Germline V CDR1 and CDR2: SGHNT, YYREEE (reference sequence). The V gene lost 1 base and the J gene lost 1 base, with 8 bases spanning the gap. The CDR3 loop is CASSLKTGNTEAFF. CDR3 DNA sequence: TGTGCCAGCAGCTTGAAAACAGGGAACACTGAAGCTTTCTTT.

Only a few counts were recorded for this clone. This chain joins TRBV30 and TRBJ2-7, with 7 bases matching TRBD2. Trimming cost V 3 bases and J 5 bases; bases outside gene matches: 13. This CDR3 is 15 amino acids long. In germline, CDR1 is GTSNPN, CDR2 SVGIG (reference sequence). Here the CDR3 reads CAWRGGYEGLDEQYF. In DNA form, the CDR3 reads TGTGCCTGGAGGGGGGGGTACGAGGGACTGGACGAGCAGTACTTC.

V usage is TRBV9 and J usage is TRBJ1-1; 7 bases match TRBD1. Germline values: CDR1 SGDLS, CDR2 YYNGEE. The CDR3 totals 15 residues. The J segment lost 6 bases and the V segment lost 0 bases, leaving 8 bases of the junction unmatched. The CDR3 DNA reads TGTGCCAGCAGCGTAGCCCCAACAGGGGAGGCTGAAGCTTTCTTT. This sequence encodes CASSVAPTGEAEAFF.

There are a few counts of this clone. CDR3 region: CASAEGQGITEAFF. Here the CDR3 DNA reads TGTGCTAGTGCCGAGGGACAGGGGATCACTGAAGCTTTCTTT. The gene calls are TRBV12-5 and TRBJ1-1; 10 bases match TRBD1. CDR3 length: 14 residues. Losses at the gene ends were 7 bases for V and 4 bases for J; bases not matched to a gene: 6. Germline V gives CDR1 LGHNT, CDR2 FRNRAP.

The V call is TRBV6-5, the J call TRBJ2-7; tentatively, D is TRBD2 (5 bases). CDR1 is MNHEY, CDR2 SVGAGI, per germline. This CDR3 is built from 16 residues. V was cut by 0 bases and J by 0 bases, with 12 bases left in between. CDR3 amino acids: CASSYSKTTYSYEQYF. CDR3 coding DNA: TGTGCCAGCAGTTACTCCAAGACTACCTACTCCTACGAGCAGTACTTC.

This chain joins TRBV11-2 and TRBJ2-7, with 10 nucleotides matching TRBD1. This CDR3 comprises 15 residues. CDR1 SGHAT and CDR2 FQNNGV come from the germline V gene. V was pared by 1 base and J by 3 bases, with 3 bases of the junction left unmatched. The CDR3 region is CASSLAGTGVYEQYF. DNA for the CDR3: TGTGCCAGCAGCTTAGCCGGGACAGGGGTCTACGAGCAGTACTTC.

This clone has a handful of counts. The rearrangement uses TRBV5-4 and TRBJ1-1; the D gene is possibly TRBD1 (5 bases). With 0 bases removed from V and 7 bases from J, the gap between germline ends came to 13 bases. CDR1 and CDR2 (germline): SGHNT, YYREEE (reference sequence). This CDR3 has 14 residues. As DNA, the CDR3 is TGTGCCAGCAGCTTGGATATCGGGGGACGTGAAGCTTTCTTT. This sequence encodes CASSLDIGGREAFF.

This rearrangement joins TRBV6-6 to TRBJ2-2, with 8 bases lining up with TRBD2. Germline V gene data show CDR1 as MNHNY and CDR2 as SVGAGI (reference sequence). This CDR3 comprises 16 residues. After removal of 4 bases from V and 1 base from J, the junction contained 5 bases not matched to a gene. CDR3 sequence (DNA): TGTGCCAGCAGTTCCCTCCTAGCGGGGAACACCGGGGAGCTGTTTTTT. Translated: CASSSLLAGNTGELFF.

The V call is TRBV7-2, the J call TRBJ1-6; no reliable D call. Germline-derived CDR1 and CDR2 are SGHTA and FQGNSA. The length of the CDR3 is 14 residues. The V and J ends lost 3 bases and 6 bases respectively, with 9 bases between them. CDR3 DNA: TGTGCCAGCAGCTTCAGTCAAACTAATTCACCCCTCCACTTT. Its translation is CASSFSQTNSPLHF.

The chain has TRBV5-1 and TRBJ1-4; the D is unclear. Germline CDR1 is SGHRS and CDR2 is YFSETQ. Trimming removed 1 base at V and 8 bases at J, with 9 bases between. CDR3 length: 13 residues. CDR3 DNA: TGCGCCAGCAGCTTGAGCCAGAGGGAAAAACTGTTTTTT. It codes for CASSLSQREKLFF.

V gene TRBV10-2 combines with J gene TRBJ1-1; 10 positions agree with TRBD1. Germline CDR1 WSHSY, CDR2 SAAADI. CDR3 length: 17 residues. After removal of 8 bases from V and 6 bases from J, the junction contained 18 bases not matched to a gene. DNA of the CDR3: TGCGCCAGCGAACCACGACCCGGTGACAGGGGGCGGGCTGAAGCTTTCTTT. It is translated as CASEPRPGDRGRAEAFF.

The chain uses TRBV28 and TRBJ1-2; possible D gene TRBD1, 5 bases. The germline gives CDR1 MDHEN, CDR2 SYDVKM. The germline V and J ends were trimmed by 7 bases and 5 bases, with 20 bases remaining between them. The CDR3 is 15 residues long. CDR3 sequence (DNA): TGTGCCAGCACCCTGGCCCCTGAAGGGACTTATGGCTACACCTTC. It specifies CASTLAPEGTYGYTF.

V is TRBV27 and J is TRBJ2-2; TRBD2 might be the D (5 bases). The CDR3 is 13 amino acids. Germline-derived CDR1 and CDR2 are MNHEY and SMNVEV (reference sequence). The ends were cut back, 6 bases at V and 5 bases at J, with 10 bases in the middle. The CDR3 DNA sequence: TGTGCCAGCAGGAGGGAAGGGACCGGGGAGCTGTTTTTT. This sequence encodes CASRREGTGELFF.

The chain is built from TRBV7-9 and TRBJ2-2; 10 bases match TRBD2. CDR1 is SEHNR, CDR2 FQNEAQ, per germline (reference sequence). J lost 9 bases, V lost 4 bases, and 20 bases had no gene match. The CDR3 extends over 19 amino acids. The CDR3 protein is CASSSRSGTSVQPPRELFF. The CDR3 bases are TGTGCCAGCAGCTCCAGGTCCGGGACTAGCGTCCAACCACCGCGGGAGCTGTTTTTT. The variable domain in full, with the rest retrieved from reference TRBV7-9 and TRBJ2-2, is DTGVSQNPRHKITKRGQNVTFRCDPISEHNRLYWYRQTLGQGPEFLTYFQNEAQLEKSRLLSDRFSAERPKGSFSTLEIQRTEQGDSAMYLCASSSRSGTSVQPPRELFFGEGSRLTVL.

This clone has only one observation. The chain uses TRBV18 and TRBJ1-5, with 9 nucleotides matching TRBD1. The V gene end was trimmed by 4 bases and the J gene end by 7 bases; junction bases not matched to a gene: 11. The CDR3 contains 16 residues. Germline-derived CDR1 and CDR2 are KGHSH and LQKENI. The CDR3 reads CASSLGQGRILQPQHF. DNA of the CDR3: TGTGCCAGCTCACTCGGACAGGGGAGGATTTTGCAGCCCCAGCATTTT. Full variable domain (rest looked up from reference TRBV18 and TRBJ1-5): NAGVMQNPRHLVRRRGQEARLRCSPMKGHSHVYWYRQLPEEGLKFMVYLQKENIIDESGMPKERFSAEFPKEGPSILRIQQVVRGDSAAYFCASSLGQGRILQPQHFGDGTRLSIL.